The present TCR beta chain was sequenced within a study of blood T cell repertoires in COVID-19. Looking at the study overall: PBMCs, B-cell-depleted T cells, or T cells were the source of the cDNA or gDNA that made up the material.

Two negative PCRs, clearance, or symptom resolution were required of recovered Cohort 3 donors. Only in-frame clones appear in the TCRdb table, and some are missing; sequencing was by immunoSEQ multiplex PCR. The data show about 300,000 clones, under 90% seen once. Germline assignment: CDR1 SGHRS and CDR2 YFSETQ. This CDR3 comprises 16 residues. V gave up 1 base and J gave up 8 bases; unmatched junction bases: 5. The source material was PBMCs or T cells enriched from blood (not recorded which). The chain links TRBV5-1 to TRBJ1-6; 11 bases are a match to TRBD1. This clonotype originated in a woman under 30 who had recovered from COVID-19. CDR3 sequence (DNA): TGCGCCAGCAGCTTGTGGCCGGGACAGGGGGATTCACCCCTCCACTTT. This gives the protein CASSLWPGQGDSPLHF.